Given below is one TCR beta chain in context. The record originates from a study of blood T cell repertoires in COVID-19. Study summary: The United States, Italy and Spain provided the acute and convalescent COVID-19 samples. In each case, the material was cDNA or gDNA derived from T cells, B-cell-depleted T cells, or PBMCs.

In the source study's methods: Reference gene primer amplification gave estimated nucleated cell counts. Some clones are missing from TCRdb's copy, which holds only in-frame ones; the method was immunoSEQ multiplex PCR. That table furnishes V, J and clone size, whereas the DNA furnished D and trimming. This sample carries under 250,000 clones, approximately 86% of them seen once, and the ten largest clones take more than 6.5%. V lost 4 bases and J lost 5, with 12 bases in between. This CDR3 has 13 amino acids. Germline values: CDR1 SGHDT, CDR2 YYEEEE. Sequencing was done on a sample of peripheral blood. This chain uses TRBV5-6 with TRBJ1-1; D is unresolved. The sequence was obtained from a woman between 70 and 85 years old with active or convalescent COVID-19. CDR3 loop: CASSRLEGTEAFF. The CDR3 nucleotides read TGTGCCAGCAGCCGACTGGAAGGTACTGAAGCTTTCTTT.